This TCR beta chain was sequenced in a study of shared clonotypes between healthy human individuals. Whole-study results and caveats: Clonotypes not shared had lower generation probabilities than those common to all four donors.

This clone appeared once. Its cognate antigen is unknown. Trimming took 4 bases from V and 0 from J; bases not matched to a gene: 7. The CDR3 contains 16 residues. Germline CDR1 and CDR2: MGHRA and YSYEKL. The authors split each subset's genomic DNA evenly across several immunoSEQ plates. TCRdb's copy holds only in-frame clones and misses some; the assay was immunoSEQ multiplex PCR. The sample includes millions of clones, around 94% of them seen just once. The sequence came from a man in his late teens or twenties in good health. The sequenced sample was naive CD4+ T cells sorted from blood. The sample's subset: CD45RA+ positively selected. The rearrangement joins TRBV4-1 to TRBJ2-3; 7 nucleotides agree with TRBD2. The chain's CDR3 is CASSRGGSTSTDTQYF. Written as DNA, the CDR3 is TGCGCCAGCAGCCGGGGGGGGTCTACTAGCACAGATACGCAGTATTTT.